Listed here are 14 T cell receptor beta chains from one sample, sequenced in a study of blood T cell repertoires in COVID-19. Profiled with immunoSEQ multiplex PCR; TCRdb holds only in-frame clones, not every one. Among about 110,000 clones listed, nearly 90% were seen once. The sample comprised peripheral blood. The origin of the receptors is a woman aged 65 to 85 who had recovered from COVID-19.

This chain joins TRBV3-1 (or the pseudogene TRBV3-2) and TRBJ2-5; maybe TRBD2 (5 bases). Germline CDR1 LGHDT, CDR2 YNNKEL (reference sequence). CDR3 length equals 14 residues. V was pared by 5 bases and J by 7 bases, with 17 bases between. The CDR3 DNA reads as TGTGCCAGCAGCAATCTACTAGGCCCCCGGACCCAGTACTTC. Translation: CASSNLLGPRTQYF.

By frequency in the sample, this clone is medium-sized. The rearrangement links TRBV6-5 to TRBJ1-4; D is unresolved. CDR1 and CDR2 from the germline V gene are MNHEY and SVGAGI. The CDR3 loop spans 12 amino acids. V lost 7 bases, J lost 4 bases, and 7 bases lay in between. This CDR3 reads CASTAGNEKLFF. The CDR3 DNA is TGTGCCAGCACTGCGGGTAATGAAAAACTGTTTTTT.

The sample holds a few counts of this clone. The chain is built from TRBV27 and TRBJ1-1; possible D gene TRBD1, 5 bases. The CDR3 loop spans 15 amino acids. The germline CDR1 and CDR2 sequences are MNHEY and SMNVEV (reference sequence). Trimming shortened V by 3 bases and J by 5 bases, and 16 bases separated the two germline ends. CDR3 residues: CASSFSGTRGTEAFF. In nucleotides, the CDR3 is TGTGCCAGCAGTTTCTCTGGCACAAGGGGAACTGAAGCTTTCTTT.

This clone occurred once. This chain joins TRBV5-6 and TRBJ2-5; D is perhaps TRBD2 (7 bases). Trimming pared 3 bases from V and 4 bases from J, leaving 16 bases between. This CDR3 has 15 amino acids. Germline V gene lookup returns CDR1 SGHDT and CDR2 YYEEEE. CDR3 sequence (DNA): TGTGCCAGCAGCTACACGGGGGGCGCGCGAGAGACCCAGTACTTC. It yields the protein CASSYTGGARETQYF. The full variable domain, completed using reference TRBV5-6 and TRBJ2-5, is DAGVTQSPTHLIKTRGQQVTLRCSPKSGHDTVSWYQQALGQGPQFIFQYYEEEERQRGNFPDRFSGHQFPNYSSELNVNALLLGDSALYLCASSYTGGARETQYFGPGTRLLVL.

The CDR3 region is CAWSVRLGGNNSPLHF. The CDR3 nucleotides are TGTGCCTGGAGTGTACGCTTGGGGGGTAATAATTCACCCCTCCACTTT. The rearrangement joins TRBV30 to TRBJ1-6; tentative D call: TRBD1 (5 bases). This CDR3 is 16 amino acids long. Looked up from germline, CDR1 is GTSNPN and CDR2 is SVGIG (reference sequence). V lost 0 bases to trimming and J lost 5 bases, with 14 bases between them.

This chain uses TRBV7-3 with TRBJ2-7; tentatively, D is TRBD1 (6 bases). The CDR3 spans 13 residues. Germline V gene sequence: CDR1 SGHTA, CDR2 FQGTGA. Trimming shortened V by 0 bases and J by 5 bases, and 8 bases separated the two germline ends. Here the CDR3 reads CASSLTGTNEQYF. The CDR3 bases are TGTGCCAGCAGCTTAACCGGGACAAACGAGCAGTACTTC.

The CDR3 nucleotides read TGTGCCACCAGTGATTTAGGGACAGGGAAGGCTTTCTTT. Its translation: CATSDLGTGKAFF. V usage is TRBV24-1 and J usage is TRBJ1-1, with 9 positions matching TRBD1. Per germline, CDR1 KGHDR and CDR2 SFDVKD. The CDR3 is 13 amino acids. Trimming took 1 base from V and 11 from J; bases not matched to a gene: 4.

This clone was seen a few times. The chain uses TRBV7-2 and TRBJ2-5, with D perhaps matching TRBD2 (7 bases). V lost 4 bases and J 1 base, leaving 13 bases between the germline ends. CDR1 and CDR2 from the germline V gene are SGHTA and FQGNSA. This CDR3 is built from 15 residues. The CDR3 region has the DNA TGTGCCAGCAGCTATTTGCGGGGGCCCCAAGAGACCCAGTACTTC. Translating gives CASSYLRGPQETQYF.

This clone was recorded only once. This chain joins TRBV5-4 and TRBJ2-3, with 7 bases that match TRBD2. The CDR3 is 16 residues long. The V segment lost 4 bases and the J segment 2 bases; nucleotides outside the gene matches: 10. Germline V lookup: CDR1 SGHNT, CDR2 YYREEE (reference sequence). The CDR3 is CASSLGGPHDTDTQYF. For the CDR3, the DNA is TGTGCCAGCAGCCTGGGAGGGCCCCACGACACAGATACGCAGTATTTT.

The rearrangement joins TRBV27 to TRBJ2-5; D perhaps matches TRBD1 (6 bases). The V gene's germline CDR1 is MNHEY and CDR2 SMNVEV (reference sequence). V dropped 6 bases and J dropped 2 bases, with 16 bases sitting between them. The CDR3 length is 15 residues. This CDR3 reads CASSPRGPGQETQYF. DNA of the CDR3: TGTGCCAGCAGCCCCAGGGGTCCGGGGCAAGAGACCCAGTACTTC.

This chain links TRBV3-1 (or the pseudogene TRBV3-2) with TRBJ2-7; 8 bases are a match to TRBD1. V was clipped by 3 bases and J by 3 bases; unmatched bases: 4. The germline V gene has CDR1 LGHDT and CDR2 YNNKEL (reference sequence). The CDR3 is 14 residues long. CDR3: CASSHTGQGYEQYF. CDR3 nucleotides: TGTGCCAGCAGCCATACCGGACAGGGCTACGAGCAGTACTTC.

V gene TRBV9 combines with J gene TRBJ1-2, with D maybe TRBD1 (6 bases). The V gene's germline CDR1 is SGDLS and CDR2 YYNGEE. V was cut by 3 bases and J by 6 bases, with 15 bases left in between. The CDR3 extends over 14 amino acids. CDR3 DNA: TGTGCCAGCAGCGGAAACAGGGTCCGGGATGGCTACACCTTC. Translated: CASSGNRVRDGYTF.

The J gene is TRBJ1-4, the V gene TRBV7-2; unclear D gene. Germline V gene data show CDR1 as SGHTA and CDR2 as FQGNSA. There are 16 residues in the CDR3. V dropped 0 bases and J dropped 10 bases, with 18 bases sitting between them. In DNA form, the CDR3 reads TGTGCCAGCAGCTTAGCGGCGGGCCCCCAGTACTCAAAACTGTTTTTT. Protein product: CASSLAAGPQYSKLFF.

This rearrangement joins TRBV11-2 to TRBJ2-7, with unresolved D. The germline CDR1 and CDR2 sequences are SGHAT and FQNNGV. Trimming shortened V by 0 bases and J by 4 bases, and 4 bases separated the two germline ends. This CDR3 has 12 residues. DNA for the CDR3: TGTGCCAGCAGCTTAGACGGGTACGAGCAGTACTTC. Encoded protein: CASSLDGYEQYF.